These 20 T cell receptor beta chains were sequenced from one sample in a study of T-cell reconstitution after alpha-beta-depleted transplantation in children. Preparing the TCRbeta library involved the use of unique molecular identifiers. Each CDR3 protein gets one entry after TCRdb re-called the PCR reads with MiXCR. The sample holds 150,000 to 250,000 distinct CDR3 sequences, about 14% seen once. Source: PBMCs from the stem cell graft donor, taken from the stem cell graft. These receptor sequences come from a human donor who donated a stem cell graft to a child with acute lymphoblastic leukemia.

Many counts were recorded for this clonotype. The chain links TRBV20-1 to TRBJ2-1, with D perhaps matching TRBD2 (5 bases). Deletions cut 6 bases from V and 9 bases from J, with 18 bases between. CDR3 size: 13 residues. CDR1 and CDR2 (germline): DFQATT, SNEGSKA (reference sequence). CDR3 DNA sequence: TGCAGTGCCTATCCAACTAGTATGGGTGAGCAGTTCTTC. It encodes CSAYPTSMGEQFF.

There are many counts of this clonotype. The chain recombines TRBV11-2 with TRBJ1-4, with D unclear. CDR1 and CDR2 from the germline V gene are SGHAT and FQNNGV. This CDR3 has 15 amino acids. Between the trimmed V and J ends, which lost 5 bases and 6 bases, there was a span of 16 bases. This chain's CDR3 is CASSPSGRFHEKLFF. Written as DNA, the CDR3 is TGTGCCAGCAGCCCATCCGGACGGTTCCATGAAAAACTGTTTTTT.

This clonotype was seen at least ten times. This chain joins TRBV5-1 and TRBJ2-5, with TRBD1 matching 7 bases. This CDR3 is built from 14 residues. V shed 3 bases and J 5 bases; nucleotides not matched to a gene: 7. Germline-derived CDR1 and CDR2 are SGHRS and YFSETQ. CDR3 DNA: TGCGCCAGCAGCTCAGGGGGAGATCGGGAGACCCAGTACTTC. Amino acid sequence: CASSSGGDRETQYF.

This clonotype was seen repeatedly, ten times or more. This chain uses TRBV5-1 with TRBJ2-3; 14 bases match TRBD2. V lost 1 base to trimming and J lost 2 bases; unmatched junction nucleotides: 6. Germline loops: CDR1 SGHRS, CDR2 YFSETQ. This CDR3 is 18 amino acids long. The CDR3 coding sequence is TGCGCCAGCAGCTTGCTGGGGACTAGCGGGGGTACCACAGATACGCAGTATTTT. Protein: CASSLLGTSGGTTDTQYF.

The chain recombines TRBV3-2 with TRBJ2-3; the D call in the table, TRBD1, was not verified against the DNA. TRBV3-2 is reported as a pseudogene. This CDR3 is built from 18 residues. The CDR3 sequence: CASSPAWGGTGGTDTQYF. Here the CDR3 DNA reads TGTGCCAGCAGCCCCGCGTGGGGGGGCACAGGGGGCACAGATACGCAGTATTTT.

V is TRBV7-2 and J is TRBJ2-1, with 9 bases that match TRBD2. The CDR3 is 17 amino acids. Germline values: CDR1 SGHTA, CDR2 FQGNSA. Unmatched junction bases numbered 10, after V lost 3 bases and J lost 4 bases. In DNA, the CDR3 is TGTGCCAGCAGCTTCGGCCCATCGACTAGCGGATACAATGAGCAGTTCTTC. Translated, it gives CASSFGPSTSGYNEQFF.

In this sample, this clonotype turned up many times. CDR3 sequence (DNA): TGTGCCAGCAGCCCGGGATTGGGAAACACCATATATTTT. This encodes CASSPGLGNTIYF. V usage is TRBV5-6 and J usage is TRBJ1-3; D ambiguous. Germline CDR1 reads SGHDT; CDR2 reads YYEEEE. Trimming took 4 bases from V and 4 from J, leaving 9 bases between them. The CDR3 has 13 amino acids.

This clonotype was detected only a few times. V is TRBV20-1 and J is TRBJ1-2; tentative D call: TRBD1 (6 bases). V dropped 4 bases and J dropped 2 bases, with 11 bases sitting between them. The CDR3 covers 13 residues. Germline V lookup: CDR1 DFQATT, CDR2 SNEGSKA (reference sequence). This CDR3 is CSAIKQGNYGYTF. The CDR3 DNA reads TGCAGTGCTATAAAACAGGGAAACTATGGCTACACCTTC.

This clonotype occurred many times. This chain uses TRBV5-1 with TRBJ2-7, with D perhaps matching TRBD2 (6 bases). CDR1 and CDR2 from the germline V gene are SGHRS and YFSETQ. This CDR3 comprises 16 residues. V lost 0 bases to trimming and J lost 2 bases, with 15 bases between them. The CDR3, as DNA: TGCGCCAGCAGCTTGGTAGGTTCGACTAGGCCCTACGAGCAGTACTTC. It encodes CASSLVGSTRPYEQYF.

This clonotype occurred many times. The genes are TRBV12-3 or TRBV12-4 and TRBJ2-7; 7 bases agree with TRBD1. The V gene end was trimmed by 5 bases and the J gene end by 5 bases; junction bases not matched to a gene: 9. CDR3 size: 14 residues. In DNA, the CDR3 is TGTGCCAGCAGTACACAGGGGCTCCACCACGAGCAGTACTTC. The encoded protein is CASSTQGLHHEQYF.

This clonotype was observed many times. The chain joins TRBV19 to TRBJ2-7; 7 bases are a match to TRBD2. Germline CDR1 and CDR2: LNHDA and SQIVND (reference sequence). There are 14 residues in the CDR3. The junction had 4 bases not matched to a gene; V was cut back by 3 bases and J by 2 bases. CDR3 sequence reads: CASSIAGATYEQYF. The CDR3 DNA reads as TGTGCCAGTAGTATTGCGGGAGCGACCTACGAGCAGTACTTC.

This clonotype was detected ten times or more. V usage is TRBV5-1 and J usage is TRBJ2-7, with 13 bases that match TRBD2. Germline CDR1 SGHRS, CDR2 YFSETQ. Trimming removed 3 bases from V and 3 bases from J; junction bases left unmatched: 3. The CDR3 is made up of 15 amino acids. The CDR3 coding sequence is TGCGCCAGCAGCTGGACTAGCGGGAGTTTCTACGAGCAGTACTTC. This translates into CASSWTSGSFYEQYF.

This clonotype was seen repeatedly, ten times or more. The V and J genes are TRBV2 and TRBJ1-1, with D perhaps TRBD1 (5 bases). The germline V gene encodes CDR1 SNHLY and CDR2 FYNNEI. CDR3 size: 15 residues. Trimming took 5 bases from V and 0 from J, leaving 13 bases between them. CDR3 in DNA: TGTGCCAGCAGTCGACAGAGTATCTTGAACACTGAAGCTTTCTTT. Protein sequence: CASSRQSILNTEAFF. The full variable domain, its missing parts supplied by reference TRBV2 and TRBJ1-1, is EPEVTQTPSHQVTQMGQEVILRCVPISNHLYFYWYRQILGQKVEFLVSFYNNEISEKSEIFDDQFSVERPDGSNFTLKIRSTKLEDSAMYFCASSRQSILNTEAFFGQGTRLTVV.

This clonotype was observed many times. V and J are TRBV5-1 and TRBJ2-7, with TRBD2 matching 11 bases. The junction had 11 bases not matched to a gene; V was cut back by 4 bases and J by 5 bases. Germline V lookup: CDR1 SGHRS, CDR2 YFSETQ. The CDR3 contains 16 residues. The CDR3 DNA reads TGCGCCAGCAGCCCGGGTTCTAGCGGGAGGATAAACGAGCAGTACTTC. Translating gives CASSPGSSGRINEQYF.

A few counts support this clonotype. This chain links TRBV12-3 or TRBV12-4 with TRBJ1-5; D uncertain. CDR3 length equals 16 residues. Trimming removed 3 bases from V and 2 bases from J, with 14 bases in between. The CDR3 loop is CASSLSGSAGNQPQHF. CDR3 DNA: TGTGCCAGCAGTTTGTCGGGATCGGCCGGCAATCAGCCCCAGCATTTT.

As concerns this clonotype: This may be a read error: a much more frequent sequence differs by one nucleotide. The J gene is TRBJ1-5, the V gene TRBV5-4; a weak D match, TRBD1 (5 bases). V lost 2 bases and J lost 4, with 7 bases in between. The CDR3 runs to 13 residues. CDR1 is SGHNT, CDR2 YYREEE, per germline (reference sequence). CDR3 protein: CASSFNRNQPQHF. The CDR3, as DNA: TGTGCCAGCAGCTTTAACAGGAATCAGCCCCAGCATTTT.

This clonotype was seen many times. The CDR3 bases are TGTGCCAGCATGGACGGGGGTCAAGAGACCCAGTACTTC. Its translation: CASMDGGQETQYF. J is TRBJ2-5 and V is TRBV28; tentatively, D is TRBD2 (6 bases). The V end was cut by 7 bases, the J end by 2 bases, with 11 bases between. The CDR3 is made up of 13 amino acids. CDR1 is MDHEN and CDR2 is SYDVKM in the germline V gene.

The CDR3 is CASSPGHLEQYF. The CDR3 DNA reads as TGTGCCAGCAGTCCGGGACACCTCGAGCAGTACTTC. The chain joins TRBV6-2 or TRBV6-3 to TRBJ2-7, with D possibly matching TRBD1 (6 bases). There are 12 residues in the CDR3. Per the germline V gene, CDR1 is MNHEY and CDR2 is SVGEGT. V lost 5 bases, J lost 6 bases, and 11 bases lay in between.

This clonotype has at least ten counts. The genes are TRBV12-3 or TRBV12-4 and TRBJ2-2; D might be TRBD2 (5 bases). The CDR3 contains 15 residues. The ends were cut back, 3 bases at V and 0 bases at J, with 8 bases in the middle. CDR3 bases: TGTGCCAGCAGTTTTGACTACCCGAACACCGGGGAGCTGTTTTTT. It specifies CASSFDYPNTGELFF.

This clonotype came up many times. The chain couples TRBV12-3 or TRBV12-4 to TRBJ1-1; D gene unclear. The CDR3 extends over 12 amino acids. V lost 5 bases and J lost 0, with 4 bases in between. CDR3 bases: TGTGCCAGCAGTCTGATGAACACTGAAGCTTTCTTT. Its translation is CASSLMNTEAFF.